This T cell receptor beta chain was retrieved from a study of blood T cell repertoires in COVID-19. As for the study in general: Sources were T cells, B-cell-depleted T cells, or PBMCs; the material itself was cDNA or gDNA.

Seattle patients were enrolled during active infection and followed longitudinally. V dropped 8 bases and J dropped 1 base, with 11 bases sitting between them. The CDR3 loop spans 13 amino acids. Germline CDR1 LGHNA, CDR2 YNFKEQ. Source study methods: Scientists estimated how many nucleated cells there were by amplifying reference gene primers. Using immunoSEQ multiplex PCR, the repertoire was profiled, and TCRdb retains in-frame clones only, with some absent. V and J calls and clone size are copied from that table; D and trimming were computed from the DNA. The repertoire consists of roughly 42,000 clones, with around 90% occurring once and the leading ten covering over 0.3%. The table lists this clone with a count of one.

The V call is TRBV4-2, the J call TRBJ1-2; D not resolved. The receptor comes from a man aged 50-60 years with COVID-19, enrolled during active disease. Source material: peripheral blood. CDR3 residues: CASWGGGNYGYTF. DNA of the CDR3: TGTGCCAGCTGGGGAGGCGGTAACTATGGCTACACCTTC.